The clone carrying this T cell receptor (beta chain) was seen a single time. PCR employed 60 Vbeta and 13 Jbeta primers. This table comes from immunoSEQ multiplex PCR, and its TCRdb copy is limited to in-frame clones, with some not included. The data contain 180,000 or so clones, 75% to 85% of them singletons. Trimming pared 4 bases from V and 2 bases from J, leaving 16 bases between. The CDR3 length is 16 residues. CDR1 is SGHRS, CDR2 YFSETQ, per germline. The data were obtained in a study of cytomegalovirus exposure and HLA in healthy donors. The clonotype comes from a woman aged 55-70 years in good health and CMV-seropositive. The chain couples TRBV5-1 to TRBJ2-1, with D perhaps TRBD2 (6 bases). The source material was PBMCs. The CDR3 reads CASSAGLTSPYNEQFF. The CDR3 bases are TGCGCCAGCAGCGCGGGACTGACATCCCCCTACAATGAGCAGTTCTTC.